The clone carrying this TCR beta chain was counted many times. Its target is unknown. This entry belongs to a study of identical twins. Study outcomes and limitations: Zero-insertion analyses might be partly confounded by invariant T cells like MAIT and iNKT. Cord blood beta clonotypes present at high abundance carried fewer insertions; no such pattern appeared in memory repertoires. Conclusions came from cross-sectional statistical analysis, not from following the same donors.

Via MiXCR, TCRdb re-called the 5' RACE reads, giving one row per CDR3 protein. Here the sample spans around 1.7 million distinct CDR3 sequences, more than 30% being singletons. This CDR3 has 14 residues. V was cut by 0 bases and J by 2 bases, with 7 bases left in between. Germline lookup yields CDR1 SGHRS and CDR2 YFSETQ. The V call is TRBV5-1, the J call TRBJ2-3; no reliable D call. The receptor was derived from a newborn girl in good health. Source material: cord blood. The CDR3 region is CASSLVATTDTQYF. In DNA form, the CDR3 reads TGCGCCAGCAGCTTGGTAGCTACCACAGATACGCAGTATTTT.